This T cell receptor beta chain was documented in a study of T cell responses to AZD1222 COVID-19 vaccine. Study-wide results and caveats: Within unmutated variant regions lay the reported targets of nearly half of spike-specific TCRs. Two AZD1222 doses significantly raised spike-specific TCR breadth and depth over controls. Vaccine-associated CD4 TCRs spanned spike, dominant at 160-218 and 743-854.

To note about this clone: Its antigen is currently unknown.

CDR3 length equals 15 residues. Trimming took 8 bases from V and 5 from J, leaving 18 bases between them. The germline V gene has CDR1 KGHSH and CDR2 LQKENI. TCRdb keeps only in-frame clones here, not all; method: immunoSEQ multiplex PCR. The sample records around 140,000 clones, about 89% being singletons. The sequence derives from an adult in good health. The sample here was peripheral blood, taken on day 0 of AZD1222 vaccination. The chain couples TRBV18 to TRBJ2-2, with D tentatively TRBD1 or TRBD2 (5 bases each). The CDR3 coding sequence is TGTGCCAGCAGGACCGGGACGCACGGTACCGGGGAGCTGTTTTTT. Translated, it gives CASRTGTHGTGELFF.